This T cell receptor beta chain came from a study of blood T cells in healthy people across ages. Combining a sample-barcoded 5' primer with a J-beta primer mix, a second PCR ran for about 7 to 11 cycles. TCRdb re-called the 5' RACE reads with MiXCR, one entry per CDR3 protein. The repertoire consists of 450,000 to 700,000 distinct CDR3 sequences, with about 25% occurring once and the leading ten covering 15% to 20%. As to this clonotype: Its antigen is not known.

The draw of peripheral blood yielded approximately 10 milliliters from each donor. This CDR3 is built from 13 residues. Unmatched junction bases numbered 2, after V lost 0 bases and J lost 4 bases. Looked up from germline, CDR1 is DFQATT and CDR2 is SNEGSKA (reference sequence). Study-level results: With unsorted PBMCs, a conclusive comparison of naive versus antigen-experienced cells was not possible.

Specimen: blood. The TCR sequence derives from a woman aged 65 to 85 in good health. The J gene is TRBJ1-2, the V gene TRBV20-1; 7 positions agree with TRBD1. CDR3 sequence reads: CSAREAGGYGYTF. DNA of the CDR3: TGCAGTGCTAGAGAGGCAGGGGGCTATGGCTACACCTTC.